Listed below are T cell receptor beta chains from one sample, sequenced in a study of shared clonotypes between healthy human individuals. The repertoire was sequenced with immunoSEQ multiplex PCR; TCRdb's copy has only in-frame clones and lacks some. Of roughly 2.4 million clones listed, around 95% were seen once; the top ten hold around 0.13%. Sequencing was performed on naive CD4+ T cells sorted from blood. These receptors were obtained from a man aged 18 to 30 in good health. The CDR3 runs from the conserved cysteine through the conserved F or W. D genes are given only for firm matches. Some rows mark clone size as missing; the rest say once, few, many or name a class of expanded clone.

clone size	J gene	V gene	D gene	CDR3 DNA	CDR3 protein
NA	TRBJ1-6	TRBV18	TRBD1	TGTGCCAGCTCACCGCGGACAGGGGAGAATAATTCACCCCTCCACTTT	CASSPRTGENNSPLHF
NA	TRBJ2-2	TRBV30	TRBD2	TGTGCCTGGAGTGTATCGGGTAGCGGGGGGCCAGGTACCGGGGAGCTGTTTTTT	CAWSVSGSGGPGTGELFF
NA	TRBJ2-2	TRBV4-1	NA	TGCGCCAGCAGCCAAGACTACCCGGGGACCGGGGAGCTGTTTTTT	CASSQDYPGTGELFF
NA	TRBJ1-3	TRBV6-5	NA	TGTGCCAGCAGTCGCGGAGCCTCTGGAAACACCATATATTTT	CASSRGASGNTIYF
few	TRBJ2-5	TRBV30	NA	TGTGCCTGGAGTGTACCGTTATGGGAGACCCAGTACTTC	CAWSVPLWETQYF
NA	TRBJ1-2	TRBV5-1	NA	TGCGCCAGCAGCTTGGGACAGTTAGCTAACTATGGCTACACCTTC	CASSLGQLANYGYTF
NA	TRBJ2-7	TRBV27	TRBD2	TGTGCCAGCAGTTCGCTGGGAGGGACTATCTACTACGAGCAGTACTTC	CASSSLGGTIYYEQYF
few	TRBJ1-1	TRBV19	NA	TGTGCCAGTAGTTGGTCCCAGGACACTGAAGCTTTCTTT	CASSWSQDTEAFF
NA	TRBJ1-3	TRBV9	NA	TGTGCCAGCAGCGTAGAACTATCCGTGGGGGCTGGAAACACCATATATTTT	CASSVELSVGAGNTIYF
NA	TRBJ2-3	TRBV30	NA	TGTGCCTGGAAGGCGTGGTCCGCAGATACGCAGTATTTT	CAWKAWSADTQYF
NA	TRBJ2-1	TRBV7-6	TRBD2	TGTGCCAGCAGCTTTGGGAGCGGGGGGGGCAACAATGAGCAGTTCTTC	CASSFGSGGGNNEQFF
NA	TRBJ2-7	TRBV18	NA	TGTGCCAGCTCACCGGGACCACCTGTTTACGAGCAGTACTTC	CASSPGPPVYEQYF
NA	TRBJ2-7	TRBV29-1	TRBD2	TGCAGCGTTCTCGTCGGACTAGCGGGCTACGAGCAGTACTTC	CSVLVGLAGYEQYF
NA	TRBJ2-1	TRBV5-1	NA	TGCGCCAGCAGCACCGGGACCACCTACAATGAGCAGTTCTTC	CASSTGTTYNEQFF
NA	TRBJ2-1	TRBV7-7	NA	TGTGCTAGCAGCTTAGAGGGCCGGAGCTCCTACAATGAGCAGTTCTTC	CASSLEGRSSYNEQFF
NA	TRBJ2-5	TRBV5-1	TRBD1	TGCGCCAGCAGCTTGGCAGGGGGCGGTTGGGAGACCCAGTACTTC	CASSLAGGGWETQYF
NA	TRBJ1-6	TRBV6-1	NA	TGTGCCAGCAGTCGGGACTTTTTAGATTCACCCCTCCACTTT	CASSRDFLDSPLHF
NA	TRBJ1-2	TRBV6-1	NA	TGTGCCAGCAGTGAATCCAGATACTGGAGGGGTAACTATGGCTACACCTTC	CASSESRYWRGNYGYTF
NA	TRBJ2-4	TRBV5-1	TRBD1	TGCGCCAGCAGTAACGCTGGGACAGGGTCTAGTCAGTACTTC	CASSNAGTGSSQYF
NA	TRBJ2-7	TRBV5-8	NA	TGTGCCAGCAGGAGAAGGGCCTCCTACGAGCAGTACTTC	CASRRRASYEQYF
once	TRBJ2-3	TRBV7-8	NA	TGTGCCAGCAGCTTAGAATTAGGGGGTACGCAGTATTTT	CASSLELGGTQYF
once	TRBJ2-7	TRBV5-1	NA	TGCGCCAGCAGCGCGGACAGCTACGAGCAGTACTTC	CASSADSYEQYF
NA	TRBJ2-1	TRBV11-3	TRBD2	TGTGCCAGCAGCACGCGGACTAGCGGGCCATACAATGAGCAGTTCTTC	CASSTRTSGPYNEQFF
NA	TRBJ2-7	TRBV5-1	NA	TGCGCCAGCAGCCTGGAGGGGTGGAACTACGAGCAGTACTTC	CASSLEGWNYEQYF
NA	TRBJ1-6	TRBV28	NA	TGTGCCAGCAGTTTAGCGGGTTTTGATAATTCACCCCTCCACTTT	CASSLAGFDNSPLHF
NA	TRBJ2-2	TRBV30	TRBD2	TGTGCCTGGTGCAGACTAGCGGGAGTATCCGGGGAGCTGTTTTTT	CAWCRLAGVSGELFF
NA	TRBJ1-6	TRBV18	TRBD1	TGTGCCAGCTCATCGACAGGGGCTAATTCACCCCTCCACTTT	CASSSTGANSPLHF
NA	TRBJ1-1	TRBV7-6	NA	TGTGCCAGCAGCTTCCCTGGGAACACTGAAGCTTTCTTT	CASSFPGNTEAFF
NA	TRBJ2-2	TRBV6-5	NA	TGTGCCAGCAGCGCCCCTGGGGCGGTCACCGGGGAGCTGTTTTTT	CASSAPGAVTGELFF
NA	TRBJ2-7	TRBV11-2	TRBD2	TGTGCCAGCAGCTTCCGGGACTACTCCTACGAGCAGTACTTC	CASSFRDYSYEQYF
NA	TRBJ1-1	TRBV2	NA	TGTGCCAGCACCCCTTGGACTGAAGCTTTCTTT	CASTPWTEAFF
NA	TRBJ2-7	TRBV2	TRBD1	TGTGCCAGCGCTGGACAGGGGGCGGGAGAGCAGTACTTC	CASAGQGAGEQYF
NA	TRBJ2-3	TRBV6-5	TRBD2	TGTGCCAGCAGGGCAGCGGGGGGGCCGCCGGATACGCAGTATTTT	CASRAAGGPPDTQYF
NA	TRBJ1-2	TRBV29-1	NA	TGCAGCGTGGCCGGGGCGAACTATGGCTACACCTTC	CSVAGANYGYTF
NA	TRBJ2-2	TRBV7-2	NA	TGTGCCAGCAGCGCCAAAAGCACCGGGGAGCTGTTTTTT	CASSAKSTGELFF
NA	TRBJ1-3	TRBV2	NA	TGTGCCAGCAGTGAAAACGGCGTCTCTGGAAACACCATATATTTT	CASSENGVSGNTIYF
NA	TRBJ2-3	TRBV7-3	NA	TGTGCCAGCAGCTTAACCCACAGCACAGATACGCAGTATTTT	CASSLTHSTDTQYF
NA	TRBJ2-7	TRBV27	TRBD1	TGTGCCAGCAGTTTTGGCAGGGGGCGCTGGGAGCAGTACTTC	CASSFGRGRWEQYF
few	TRBJ1-5	TRBV2	NA	TGTGCCAGCAGTCAGGACGGCGGAGTAGGTCAGCCCCAGCATTTT	CASSQDGGVGQPQHF
NA	TRBJ1-5	TRBV19	TRBD1	TGTGCCACGAAACAGGGGACCAACCTCAATCAGCCCCAGCATTTT	CATKQGTNLNQPQHF
NA	TRBJ2-7	TRBV13	NA	TGTGCCAGCAGCCAGGAAGGGTTTGGATCCTACGAGCAGTACTTC	CASSQEGFGSYEQYF
NA	TRBJ2-1	TRBV10-3	TRBD2	TGTGCCATCAGTGCGATGACTAGCGGGACCAATGAGCAGTTCTTC	CAISAMTSGTNEQFF